This T cell receptor beta chain emerged from a study of PD-1 blockade in classical Hodgkin lymphoma. Study outcomes and limitations: Newly diagnosed patients reportedly trailed healthy donors in baseline TCR diversity. CD4+ TCR diversity climbed significantly by C4D1, unlike CD8+ TCR diversity. For complete responders, baseline diversity was comparable to that of newly diagnosed patients.

Notes on this clone: Its matching antigen is unknown.

The sample's time point: cycle 4 day 1 (C4D1), after 6 weeks of nivolumab. After autologous stem cell transplantation all patients relapsed, and prior brentuximab vedotin exposure differed between cohorts. From thawed PBMCs, CD8+ T cells were isolated by magnetic negative selection. TCRdb keeps only in-frame clones here, not all; method: immunoSEQ multiplex PCR. The profile covers fewer than 7,500 clones, with 60% appearing a single time and 10% to 13% taken by the ten largest. The V end lost 0 bases, the J end lost 6 bases, and 6 bases lay between the germline ends. The CDR3 contains 13 residues. CDR1 and CDR2 from the germline V gene are MGHRA and YSYEKL.

The sample in question was CD8+ T cells from blood, obtained before the fourth cycle of nivolumab. The rearrangement links TRBV4-1 to TRBJ1-5, with D maybe TRBD1 (6 bases). This clonotype originated in a human donor with classical Hodgkin lymphoma. Written as DNA, the CDR3 is TGCGCCAGCAGCCAAGAACAGGGTCAGCCCCAGCATTTT. Residues: CASSQEQGQPQHF.